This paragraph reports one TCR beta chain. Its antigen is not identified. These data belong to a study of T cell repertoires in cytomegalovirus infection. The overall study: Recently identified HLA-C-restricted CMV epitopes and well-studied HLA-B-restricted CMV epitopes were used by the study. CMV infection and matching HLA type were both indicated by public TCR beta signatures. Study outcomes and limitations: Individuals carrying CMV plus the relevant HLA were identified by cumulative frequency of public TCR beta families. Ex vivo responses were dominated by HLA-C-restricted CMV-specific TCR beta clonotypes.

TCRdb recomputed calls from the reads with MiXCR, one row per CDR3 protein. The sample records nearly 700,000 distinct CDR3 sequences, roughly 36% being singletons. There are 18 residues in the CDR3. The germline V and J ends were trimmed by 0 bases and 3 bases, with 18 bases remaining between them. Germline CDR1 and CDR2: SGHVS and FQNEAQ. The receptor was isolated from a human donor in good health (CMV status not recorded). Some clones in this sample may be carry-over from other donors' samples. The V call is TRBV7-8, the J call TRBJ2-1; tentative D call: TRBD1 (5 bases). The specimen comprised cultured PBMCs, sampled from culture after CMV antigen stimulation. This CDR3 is CASSLALRGSDHYNEQFF. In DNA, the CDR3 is TGTGCCAGCAGCTTAGCGCTTAGGGGCAGCGATCACTACAATGAGCAGTTCTTC.